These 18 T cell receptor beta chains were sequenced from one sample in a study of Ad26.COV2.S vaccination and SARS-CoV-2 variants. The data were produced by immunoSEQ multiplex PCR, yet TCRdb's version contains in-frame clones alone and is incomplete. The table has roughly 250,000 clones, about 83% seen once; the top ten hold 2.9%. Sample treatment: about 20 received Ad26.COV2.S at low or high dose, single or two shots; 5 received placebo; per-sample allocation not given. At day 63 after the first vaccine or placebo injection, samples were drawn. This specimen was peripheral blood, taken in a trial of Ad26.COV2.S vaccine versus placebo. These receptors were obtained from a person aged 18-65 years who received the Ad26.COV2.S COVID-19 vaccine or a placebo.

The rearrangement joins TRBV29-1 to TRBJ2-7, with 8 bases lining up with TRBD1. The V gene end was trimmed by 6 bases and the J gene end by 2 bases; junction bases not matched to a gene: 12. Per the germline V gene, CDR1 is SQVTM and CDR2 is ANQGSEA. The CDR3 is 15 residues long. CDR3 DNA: TGCAGCGTAGCCACCCCGGACAGGGTAACCTACGAGCAGTACTTC. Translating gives CSVATPDRVTYEQYF.

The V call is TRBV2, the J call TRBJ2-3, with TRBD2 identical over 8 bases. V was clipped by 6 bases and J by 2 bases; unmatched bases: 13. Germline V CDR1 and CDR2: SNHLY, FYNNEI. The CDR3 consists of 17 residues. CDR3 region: CASRRGLIAGFTDTQYF. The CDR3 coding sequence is TGTGCCAGCAGGCGGGGACTCATAGCGGGATTCACAGATACGCAGTATTTT.

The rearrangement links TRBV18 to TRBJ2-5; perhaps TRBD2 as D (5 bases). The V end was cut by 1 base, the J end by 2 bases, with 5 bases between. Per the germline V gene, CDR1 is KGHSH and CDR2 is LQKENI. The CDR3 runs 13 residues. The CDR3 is CASSPRGQETQYF. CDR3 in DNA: TGTGCCAGCTCACCACGAGGGCAAGAGACCCAGTACTTC.

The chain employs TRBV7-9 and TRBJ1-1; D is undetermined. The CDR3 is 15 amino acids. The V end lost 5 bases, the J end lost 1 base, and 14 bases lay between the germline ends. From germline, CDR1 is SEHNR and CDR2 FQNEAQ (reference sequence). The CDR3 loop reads CASSRIRSSNTEAFF. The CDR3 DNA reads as TGTGCCAGCAGCCGAATACGTAGTTCGAACACTGAAGCTTTCTTT.

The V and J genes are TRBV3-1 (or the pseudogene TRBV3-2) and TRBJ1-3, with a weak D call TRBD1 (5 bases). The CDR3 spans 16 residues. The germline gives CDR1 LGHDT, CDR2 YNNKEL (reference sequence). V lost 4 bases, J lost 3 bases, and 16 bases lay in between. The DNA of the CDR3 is TGTGCCAGCAGCCTCCCGGGACGGACGCTTGGAAACACCATATATTTT. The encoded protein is CASSLPGRTLGNTIYF.

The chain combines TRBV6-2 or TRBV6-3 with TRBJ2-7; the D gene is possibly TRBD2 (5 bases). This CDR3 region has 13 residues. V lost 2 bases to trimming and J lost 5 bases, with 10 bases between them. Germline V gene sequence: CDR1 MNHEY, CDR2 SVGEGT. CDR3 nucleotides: TGTGCCAGCAGTTACGGGAGAAGTAACGAGCAGTACGTC. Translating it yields CASSYGRSNEQYV.

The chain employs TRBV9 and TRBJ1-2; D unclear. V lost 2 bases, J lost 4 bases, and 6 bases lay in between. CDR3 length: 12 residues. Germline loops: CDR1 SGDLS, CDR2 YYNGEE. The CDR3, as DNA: TGTGCCAGCAGCGTTCGTGGCTATGGCTACACCTTC. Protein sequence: CASSVRGYGYTF.

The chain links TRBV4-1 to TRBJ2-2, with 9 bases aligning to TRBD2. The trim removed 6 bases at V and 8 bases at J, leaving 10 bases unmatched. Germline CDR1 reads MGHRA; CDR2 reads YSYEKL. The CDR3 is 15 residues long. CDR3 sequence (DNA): TGCGCCAGCAGGGGTGCGGGAGGGCCTATAGGGGAGCTGTTTTTT. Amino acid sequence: CASRGAGGPIGELFF.

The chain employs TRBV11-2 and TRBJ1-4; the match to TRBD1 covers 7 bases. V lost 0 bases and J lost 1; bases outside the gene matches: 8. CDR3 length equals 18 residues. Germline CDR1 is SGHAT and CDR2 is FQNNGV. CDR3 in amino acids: CASSLETRGGRTNEKLFF. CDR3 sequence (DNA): TGTGCCAGCAGCTTAGAAACCAGGGGGGGACGAACTAATGAAAAACTGTTTTTT.

The CDR3: CASSGRLGGSYEQYF. In DNA form, the CDR3 reads TGTGCCAGCAGCGGCCGACTGGGGGGCTCCTACGAGCAGTACTTC. This chain joins TRBV5-6 and TRBJ2-7; D perhaps matches TRBD2 (6 bases). CDR1 SGHDT and CDR2 YYEEEE come from the germline V gene. V lost 4 bases, J lost 0 bases, and 14 bases lay in between. The CDR3 covers 15 residues.

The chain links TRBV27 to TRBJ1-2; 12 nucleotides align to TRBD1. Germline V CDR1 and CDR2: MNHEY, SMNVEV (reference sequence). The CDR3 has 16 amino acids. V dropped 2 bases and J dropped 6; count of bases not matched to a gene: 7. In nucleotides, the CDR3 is TGTGCCAGCAGTTTAAATACCGGGACAGGGGGCCATGGCTACACCTTC. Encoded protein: CASSLNTGTGGHGYTF.

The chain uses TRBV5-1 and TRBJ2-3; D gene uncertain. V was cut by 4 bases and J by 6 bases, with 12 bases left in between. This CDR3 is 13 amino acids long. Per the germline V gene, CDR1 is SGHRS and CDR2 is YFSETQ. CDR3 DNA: TGCGCCAGCAGCGCTTGGAGTCATGATACGCAGTATTTT. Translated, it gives CASSAWSHDTQYF.

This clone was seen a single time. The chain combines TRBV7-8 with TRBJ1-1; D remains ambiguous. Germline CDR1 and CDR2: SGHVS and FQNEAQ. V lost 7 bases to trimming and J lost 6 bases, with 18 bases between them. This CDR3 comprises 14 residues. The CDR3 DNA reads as TGTGCCAGCACCCGGCGGAGGTTAAGAGCTGAAGCTTTCTTT. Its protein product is CASTRRRLRAEAFF.

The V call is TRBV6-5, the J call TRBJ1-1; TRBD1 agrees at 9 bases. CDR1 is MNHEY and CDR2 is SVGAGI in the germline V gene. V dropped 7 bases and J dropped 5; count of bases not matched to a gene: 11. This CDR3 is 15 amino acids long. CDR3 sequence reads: CASKTRGQGQTEAFF. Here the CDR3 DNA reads TGTGCCAGCAAGACCCGAGGACAGGGGCAGACTGAAGCTTTCTTT.

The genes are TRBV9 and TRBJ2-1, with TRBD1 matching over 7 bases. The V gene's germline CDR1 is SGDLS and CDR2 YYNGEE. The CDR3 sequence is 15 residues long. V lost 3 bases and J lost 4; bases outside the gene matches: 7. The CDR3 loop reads CASSADRMSYNEQFF. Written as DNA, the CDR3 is TGTGCCAGCAGCGCGGACAGGATGTCTTACAATGAGCAGTTCTTC.

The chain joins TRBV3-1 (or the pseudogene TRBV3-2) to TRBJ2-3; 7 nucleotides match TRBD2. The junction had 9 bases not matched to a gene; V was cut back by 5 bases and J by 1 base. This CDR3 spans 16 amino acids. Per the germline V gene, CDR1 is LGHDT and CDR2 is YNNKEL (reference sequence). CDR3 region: CASSFRRAGGTDTQYF. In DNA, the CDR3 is TGTGCCAGCAGCTTTCGAAGGGCGGGGGGCACAGATACGCAGTATTTT.

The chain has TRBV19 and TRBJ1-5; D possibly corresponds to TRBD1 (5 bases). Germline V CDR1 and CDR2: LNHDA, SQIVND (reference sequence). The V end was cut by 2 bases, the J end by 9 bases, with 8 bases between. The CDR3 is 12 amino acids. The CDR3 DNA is TGTGCCAGTAGTATAAGGGGATTGCCCCAGCATTTT. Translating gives CASSIRGLPQHF.

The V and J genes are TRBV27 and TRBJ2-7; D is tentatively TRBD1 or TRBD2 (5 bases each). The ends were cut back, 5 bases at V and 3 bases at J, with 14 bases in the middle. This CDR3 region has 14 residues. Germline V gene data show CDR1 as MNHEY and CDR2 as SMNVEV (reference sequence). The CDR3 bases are TGTGCCAGCAGTCTCCGGGACGGAGGCTACGAGCAGTACTTC. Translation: CASSLRDGGYEQYF.